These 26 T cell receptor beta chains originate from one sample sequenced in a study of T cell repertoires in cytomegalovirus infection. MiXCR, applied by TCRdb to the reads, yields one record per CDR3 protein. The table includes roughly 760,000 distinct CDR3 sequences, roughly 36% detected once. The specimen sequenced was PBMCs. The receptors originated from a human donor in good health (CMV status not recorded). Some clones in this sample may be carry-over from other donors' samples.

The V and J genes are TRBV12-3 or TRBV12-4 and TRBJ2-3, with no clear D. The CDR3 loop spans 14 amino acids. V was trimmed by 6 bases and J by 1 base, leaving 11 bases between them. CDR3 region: CASSIRARTDTQYF. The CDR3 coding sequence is TGTGCCAGCAGCATAAGGGCCCGCACAGATACGCAGTATTTT.

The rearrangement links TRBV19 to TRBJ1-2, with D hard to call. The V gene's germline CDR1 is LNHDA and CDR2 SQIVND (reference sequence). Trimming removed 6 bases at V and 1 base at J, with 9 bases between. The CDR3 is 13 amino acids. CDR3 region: CASRGRNNYGYTF. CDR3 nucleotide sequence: TGTGCCAGTAGGGGGAGGAATAACTATGGCTACACCTTC.

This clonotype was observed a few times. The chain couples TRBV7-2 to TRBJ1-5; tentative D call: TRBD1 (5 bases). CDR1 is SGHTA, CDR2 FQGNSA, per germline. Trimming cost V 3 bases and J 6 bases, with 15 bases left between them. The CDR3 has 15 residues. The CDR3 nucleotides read TGTGCCAGCAGCTTTGGTTTGGGGGTTAGTCAGCCCCAGCATTTT. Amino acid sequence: CASSFGLGVSQPQHF.

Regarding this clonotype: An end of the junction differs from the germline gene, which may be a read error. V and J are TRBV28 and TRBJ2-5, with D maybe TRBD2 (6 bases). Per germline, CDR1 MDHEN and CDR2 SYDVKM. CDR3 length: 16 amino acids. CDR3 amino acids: CASRAPFGPPGETQSF. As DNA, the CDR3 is TGTGCCAGCAGAGCTCCTTTCGGGCCCCCGGGGGAGACCCAGTCCTTC.

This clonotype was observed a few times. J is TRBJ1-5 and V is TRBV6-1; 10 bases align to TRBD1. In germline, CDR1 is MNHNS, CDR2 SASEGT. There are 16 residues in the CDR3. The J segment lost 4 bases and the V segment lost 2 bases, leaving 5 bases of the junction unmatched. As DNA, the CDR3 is TGTGCCAGCAGTGAATGGGACAGGGGCCCGAATCAGCCCCAGCATTTT. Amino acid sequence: CASSEWDRGPNQPQHF.

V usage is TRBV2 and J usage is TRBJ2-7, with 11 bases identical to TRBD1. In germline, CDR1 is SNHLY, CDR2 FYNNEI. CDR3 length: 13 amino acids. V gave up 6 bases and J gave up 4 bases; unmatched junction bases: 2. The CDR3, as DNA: TGTGCCAGCAGGGACAGGGGGCTTTACGAGCAGTACTTC. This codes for CASRDRGLYEQYF. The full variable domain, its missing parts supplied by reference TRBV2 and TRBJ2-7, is EPEVTQTPSHQVTQMGQEVILRCVPISNHLYFYWYRQILGQKVEFLVSFYNNEISEKSEIFDDQFSVERPDGSNFTLKIRSTKLEDSAMYFCASRDRGLYEQYFGPGTRLTVT.

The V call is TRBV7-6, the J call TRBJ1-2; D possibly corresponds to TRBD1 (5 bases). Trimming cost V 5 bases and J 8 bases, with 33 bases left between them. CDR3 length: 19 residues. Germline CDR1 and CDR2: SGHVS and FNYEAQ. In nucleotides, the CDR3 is TGTGCCAGCAGCCCTAAAACGCCCGGTGGCGGGGCGGGTTCGTTAGGCTACACCTTC. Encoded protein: CASSPKTPGGGAGSLGYTF.

The chain's CDR3 is CASSLEAGNSPLHF. The CDR3 DNA follows: TGTGCCAGCAGCTTAGAGGCAGGGAATTCACCCCTCCACTTT. The V and J genes are TRBV11-2 and TRBJ1-6; tentative D call: TRBD1 (5 bases). The V gene lost 0 bases and the J gene lost 7 bases, with 7 bases spanning the gap. This CDR3 contains 14 residues. Germline V gene data show CDR1 as SGHAT and CDR2 as FQNNGV. Full variable domain (rest looked up from reference TRBV11-2 and TRBJ1-6): EAGVAQSPRYKIIEKRQSVAFWCNPISGHATLYWYQQILGQGPKLLIQFQNNGVVDDSQLPKDRFSAERLKGVDSTLKIQPAKLEDSAVYLCASSLEAGNSPLHFGNGTRLTVT.

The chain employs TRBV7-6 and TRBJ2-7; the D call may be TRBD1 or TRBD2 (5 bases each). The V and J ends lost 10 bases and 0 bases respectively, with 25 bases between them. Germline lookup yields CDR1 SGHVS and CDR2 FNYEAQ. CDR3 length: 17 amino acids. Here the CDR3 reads CATPKGDGADFSYEQYF. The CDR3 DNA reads TGTGCCACCCCGAAAGGGGACGGGGCAGATTTCTCCTACGAGCAGTACTTC.

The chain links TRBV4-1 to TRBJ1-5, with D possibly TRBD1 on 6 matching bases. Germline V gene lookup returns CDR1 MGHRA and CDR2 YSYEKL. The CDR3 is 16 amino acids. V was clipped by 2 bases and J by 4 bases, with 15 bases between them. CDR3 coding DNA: TGCGCCAGCAGCCAAATATCAGGGGTTGGAAATCAGCCCCAGCATTTT. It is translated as CASSQISGVGNQPQHF.

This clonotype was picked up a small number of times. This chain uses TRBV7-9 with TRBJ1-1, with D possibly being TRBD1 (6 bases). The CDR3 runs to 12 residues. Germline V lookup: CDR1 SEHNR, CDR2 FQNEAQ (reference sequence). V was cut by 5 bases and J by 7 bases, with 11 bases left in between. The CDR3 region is CASSRRQDEAFF. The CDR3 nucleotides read TGTGCCAGCAGCAGACGACAGGATGAAGCTTTCTTT.

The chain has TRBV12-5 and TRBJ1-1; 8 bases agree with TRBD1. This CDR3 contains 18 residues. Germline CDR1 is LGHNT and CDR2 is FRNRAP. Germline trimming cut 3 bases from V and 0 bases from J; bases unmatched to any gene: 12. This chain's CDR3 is CASGFAPPGQAMNTEAFF. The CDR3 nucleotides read TGTGCTAGTGGTTTTGCTCCCCCGGGACAGGCCATGAACACTGAAGCTTTCTTT.

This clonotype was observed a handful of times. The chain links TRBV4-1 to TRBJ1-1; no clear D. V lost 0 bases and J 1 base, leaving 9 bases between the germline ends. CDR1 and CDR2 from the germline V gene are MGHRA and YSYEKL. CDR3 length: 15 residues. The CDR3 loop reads CASSQEGLRNTEAFF. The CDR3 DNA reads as TGCGCCAGCAGCCAAGAAGGGTTACGGAACACTGAAGCTTTCTTT.

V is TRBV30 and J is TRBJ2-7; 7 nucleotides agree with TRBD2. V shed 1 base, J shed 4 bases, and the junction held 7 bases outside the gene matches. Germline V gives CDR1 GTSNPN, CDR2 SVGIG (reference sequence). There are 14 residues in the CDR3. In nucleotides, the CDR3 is TGTGCCTGGAGTGAAGGACTAGGTACATACGAGCAGTACTTC. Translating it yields CAWSEGLGTYEQYF.

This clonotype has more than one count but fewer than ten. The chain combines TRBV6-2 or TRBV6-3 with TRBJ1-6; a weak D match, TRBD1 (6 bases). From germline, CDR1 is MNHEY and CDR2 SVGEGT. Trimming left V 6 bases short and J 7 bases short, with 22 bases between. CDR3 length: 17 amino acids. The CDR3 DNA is TGTGCCAGCAGGAACGCGTACAGGGTTCGGGGGAATTCACCCCTCCACTTT. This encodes CASRNAYRVRGNSPLHF.

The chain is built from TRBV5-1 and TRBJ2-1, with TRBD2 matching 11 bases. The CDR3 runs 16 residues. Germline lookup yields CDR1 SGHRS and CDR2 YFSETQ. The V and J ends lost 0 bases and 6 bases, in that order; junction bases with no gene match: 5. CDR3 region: CASSLDAGLAGNEQFF. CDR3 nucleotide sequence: TGCGCCAGCAGCTTGGACGCTGGACTAGCGGGCAATGAGCAGTTCTTC.

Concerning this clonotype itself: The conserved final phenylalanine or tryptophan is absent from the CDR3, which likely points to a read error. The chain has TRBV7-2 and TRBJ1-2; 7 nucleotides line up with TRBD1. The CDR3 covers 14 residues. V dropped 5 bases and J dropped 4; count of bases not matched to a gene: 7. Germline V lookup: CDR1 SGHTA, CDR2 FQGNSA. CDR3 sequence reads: CASSQAGTAYGYTL. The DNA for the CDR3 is TGTGCCAGCAGCCAGGCAGGGACAGCCTATGGCTACACCCTC.

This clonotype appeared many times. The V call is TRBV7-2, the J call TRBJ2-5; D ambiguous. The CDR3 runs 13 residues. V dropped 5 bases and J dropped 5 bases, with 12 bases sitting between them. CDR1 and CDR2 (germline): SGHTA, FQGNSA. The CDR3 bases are TGTGCCAGCAGCCGAGGACCGGGTGAGACCCAGTACTTC. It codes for CASSRGPGETQYF.

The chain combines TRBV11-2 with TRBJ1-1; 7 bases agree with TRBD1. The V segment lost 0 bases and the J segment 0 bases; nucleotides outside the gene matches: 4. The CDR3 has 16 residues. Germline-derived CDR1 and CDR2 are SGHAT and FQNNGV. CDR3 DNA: TGTGCCAGCAGCTTAGATTTCGGACAGGTGAACACTGAAGCTTTCTTT. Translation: CASSLDFGQVNTEAFF.

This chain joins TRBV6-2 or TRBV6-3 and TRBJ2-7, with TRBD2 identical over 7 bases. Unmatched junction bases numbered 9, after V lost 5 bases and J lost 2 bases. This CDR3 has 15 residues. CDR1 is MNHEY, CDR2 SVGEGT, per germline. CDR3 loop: CASSRSSGFTYEQYF. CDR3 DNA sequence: TGTGCCAGCAGTCGATCTAGCGGATTCACCTACGAGCAGTACTTC.

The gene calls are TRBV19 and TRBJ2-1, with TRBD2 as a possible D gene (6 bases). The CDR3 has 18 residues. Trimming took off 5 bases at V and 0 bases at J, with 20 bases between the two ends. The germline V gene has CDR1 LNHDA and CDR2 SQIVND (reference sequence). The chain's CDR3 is CASSHGQGGPLSYNEQFF. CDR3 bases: TGTGCCAGTAGTCATGGGCAGGGAGGCCCTCTCTCCTACAATGAGCAGTTCTTC.

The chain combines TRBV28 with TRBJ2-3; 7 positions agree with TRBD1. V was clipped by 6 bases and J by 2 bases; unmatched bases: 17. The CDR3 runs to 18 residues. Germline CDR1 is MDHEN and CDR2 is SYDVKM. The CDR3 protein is CASSQFPWTGSYTDTQYF. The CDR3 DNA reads TGTGCCAGCAGCCAATTCCCGTGGACAGGATCGTACACAGATACGCAGTATTTT.

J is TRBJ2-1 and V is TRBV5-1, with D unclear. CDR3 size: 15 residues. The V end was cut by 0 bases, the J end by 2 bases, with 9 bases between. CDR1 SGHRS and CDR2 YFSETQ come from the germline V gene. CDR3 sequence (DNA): TGCGCCAGCAGCTTGGTTCAAAACGCCTACAATGAGCAGTTCTTC. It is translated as CASSLVQNAYNEQFF.

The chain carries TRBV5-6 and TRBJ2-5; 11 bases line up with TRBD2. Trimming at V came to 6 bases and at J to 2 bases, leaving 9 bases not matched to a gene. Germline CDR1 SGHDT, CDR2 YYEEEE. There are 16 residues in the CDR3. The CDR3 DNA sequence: TGTGCCAGCACTCAACTAGCGGGGGCCCAACAAGAGACCCAGTACTTC. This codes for CASTQLAGAQQETQYF.

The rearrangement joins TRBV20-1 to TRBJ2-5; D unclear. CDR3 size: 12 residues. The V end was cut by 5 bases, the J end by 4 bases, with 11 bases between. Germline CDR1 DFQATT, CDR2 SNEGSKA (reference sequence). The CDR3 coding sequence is TGCAGTGCTGGACCTCGAATAGAGACCCAGTACTTC. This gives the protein CSAGPRIETQYF.

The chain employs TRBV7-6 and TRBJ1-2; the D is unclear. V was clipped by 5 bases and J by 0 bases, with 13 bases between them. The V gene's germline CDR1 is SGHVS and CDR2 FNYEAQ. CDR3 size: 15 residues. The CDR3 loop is CASSMAQGSNYGYTF. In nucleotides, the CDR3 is TGTGCCAGCAGCATGGCTCAAGGTTCTAACTATGGCTACACCTTC.